The 29 T cell receptor beta chains below were found in one sample sequenced in a study of cytomegalovirus exposure and HLA in healthy donors (dated by TCRdb to about 2017). The method was the immunoSEQ multiplex PCR assay. For the multiplex PCR, a mixture combining 60 forward primers for TCR Vbeta segments and 13 reverse primers for TCR Jbeta segments was used. Entries here come from immuneACCESS through TCRdb and include only in-frame sequences with V and J called. Some clones fail to appear in such tables; in the studies checked, an unresolved V gene covers under half of the shortfall, and the cause of the remainder is unknown. This sample gives approximately 150,000 clones in total; about four fifths of them show up just once. Of the sample, about 4% falls within the top ten clones. Sequencing was carried out using PBMCs. These TCRs come from a man aged 45 to 65 in good health and CMV-seropositive.

This chain uses TRBV27 with TRBJ1-1; D gene ambiguous. V lost 7 bases, J lost 4 bases, and 13 bases lay in between. The CDR3 has 13 amino acids. Germline V gene lookup returns CDR1 MNHEY and CDR2 SMNVEV (reference sequence). The CDR3 loop reads CASTSWAGTEAFF. CDR3 in DNA: TGTGCCAGCACCTCGTGGGCTGGCACTGAAGCTTTCTTT.

The gene calls are TRBV27 and TRBJ2-7; a possible D gene is TRBD1 (6 bases). The CDR3 length is 14 residues. V shed 3 bases and J shed 6 bases, with 15 bases lying between them. Germline assignment: CDR1 MNHEY and CDR2 SMNVEV (reference sequence). CDR3: CASSLNRVVGEQYF. The CDR3 nucleotides are TGTGCCAGCAGTTTGAACAGGGTCGTAGGCGAGCAGTACTTC.

This clone was seen just once. This chain joins TRBV14 and TRBJ1-4; no reliable D call. In germline, CDR1 is SGHDN, CDR2 FVKESK. CDR3 length equals 15 residues. Deletions cut 1 base from V and 7 bases from J, with 13 bases between. CDR3 sequence reads: CASSQVVSVGEKLFF. CDR3 bases: TGTGCCAGCAGCCAAGTGGTGTCCGTCGGTGAAAAACTGTTTTTT.

This rearrangement joins TRBV6-1 to TRBJ2-1; TRBD2 might be the D (6 bases). This CDR3 has 17 residues. Trimming stripped 4 bases from V and 9 bases from J, with 25 bases between. The germline V gene encodes CDR1 MNHNS and CDR2 SASEGT. The CDR3 protein is CASSGRTHPGEGIEQFF. The CDR3 region has the DNA TGTGCCAGCAGTGGACGGACTCACCCGGGAGAAGGGATTGAGCAGTTCTTC.

This chain connects TRBV5-1 to TRBJ1-2; possible D gene TRBD1, 6 bases. Trimming pared 0 bases from V and 8 bases from J, leaving 14 bases between. The germline V gene has CDR1 SGHRS and CDR2 YFSETQ. CDR3 length: 14 amino acids. The CDR3 DNA sequence: TGCGCCAGCAGCTTGGGACAGGCGACAGCGGGCTACACCTTC. Protein sequence: CASSLGQATAGYTF.

This clone has just a few counts. The chain is built from TRBV2 and TRBJ2-2, with D unresolved. Trimming stripped 7 bases from V and 1 base from J, with 10 bases between. Germline-derived CDR1 and CDR2 are SNHLY and FYNNEI. The length of the CDR3 is 14 residues. The CDR3, as DNA: TGTGCCAGCAAGGAGAACCAGAACACCGGGGAGCTGTTTTTT. It translates to CASKENQNTGELFF.

The genes are TRBV4-3 and TRBJ1-6, with a weak D call TRBD1 (5 bases). This CDR3 is built from 15 residues. Trimming shortened V by 0 bases and J by 7 bases, and 10 bases separated the two germline ends. CDR1 and CDR2 from the germline V gene are LGHNA and YSLEER. This CDR3 is CASSQDGRANSPLHF. CDR3 coding DNA: TGCGCCAGCAGCCAAGATGGCAGGGCGAATTCACCCCTCCACTTT.

This clone showed up just a few times. V usage is TRBV5-1 and J usage is TRBJ2-2, with TRBD1 as a possible D gene (6 bases). V lost 4 bases and J 4 bases, leaving 8 bases between the germline ends. Looked up from germline, CDR1 is SGHRS and CDR2 is YFSETQ. CDR3 length equals 13 residues. This CDR3 reads CASSTDSTGELFF. Written as DNA, the CDR3 is TGCGCCAGCAGCACGGACAGCACCGGGGAGCTGTTTTTT.

This chain's CDR3 is CASSLVEAGDQYF. In nucleotides, the CDR3 is TGTGCCAGCAGCTTAGTCGAGGCGGGGGACCAGTACTTC. This sequence joins TRBV11-2 and TRBJ2-5, with TRBD2 matching 7 bases. The CDR3 is made up of 13 amino acids. CDR1 is SGHAT, CDR2 FQNNGV, per germline. V was pared by 1 base and J by 10 bases, with 6 bases of the junction left unmatched.

This chain connects TRBV28 to TRBJ1-2; 11 bases match TRBD1. Per germline, CDR1 MDHEN and CDR2 SYDVKM. V shed 5 bases, J shed 4 bases, and the junction held 6 bases outside the gene matches. The CDR3 has 15 amino acids. The CDR3 reads CASSPRTGGFYGYTF. In DNA form, the CDR3 reads TGTGCCAGCAGTCCCAGGACAGGGGGCTTCTATGGCTACACCTTC.

This chain joins TRBV28 and TRBJ1-4; 9 bases match TRBD1. The length of the CDR3 is 14 residues. Germline CDR1 is MDHEN and CDR2 is SYDVKM. V was pared by 6 bases and J by 6 bases, with 5 bases of the junction left unmatched. The CDR3 region has the DNA TGTGCCAGCAGCCAGACAGGGGGTGATGAAAAACTGTTTTTT. It yields the protein CASSQTGGDEKLFF.

The CDR3 sequence is CASIKGTGNGYTF. In nucleotides, the CDR3 is TGTGCCAGCATCAAGGGGACAGGGAATGGCTACACCTTC. The rearrangement links TRBV6-5 to TRBJ1-2, with 9 bases identical to TRBD1. Germline CDR1 and CDR2: MNHEY and SVGAGI. The CDR3 totals 13 residues. V gave up 7 bases and J gave up 6 bases; unmatched junction bases: 6.

The rearrangement uses TRBV13 and TRBJ2-7, with 10 bases aligning to TRBD1. Unmatched junction bases numbered 8, after V lost 4 bases and J lost 5 bases. Germline V CDR1 and CDR2: PRHDT, FYEKMQ (reference sequence). This CDR3 has 15 amino acids. The CDR3: CASSSSGTGENEQYF. The CDR3, as DNA: TGTGCCAGCAGCTCATCCGGGACAGGGGAAAACGAGCAGTACTTC. The complete variable domain, with remaining parts taken from reference TRBV13 and TRBJ2-7, reads AAGVIQSPRHLIKEKRETATLKCYPIPRHDTVYWYQQGPGQDPQFLISFYEKMQSDKGSIPDRFSAQQFSDYHSELNMSSLELGDSALYFCASSSSGTGENEQYFGPGTRLTVT.

This chain connects TRBV19 to TRBJ2-5; TRBD1 aligns across 7 bases. The CDR3 consists of 14 residues. The germline gives CDR1 LNHDA, CDR2 SQIVND (reference sequence). With 5 bases clipped from V and 2 bases from J, the junction kept 5 bases outside the gene matches. The CDR3 nucleotides are TGTGCCAGTAGTTTCCGACAGGGACAAGAGACCCAGTACTTC. Amino acids: CASSFRQGQETQYF.

The chain has TRBV2 and TRBJ1-2, with TRBD1 identical over 8 bases. V gave up 8 bases and J gave up 8 bases; unmatched junction bases: 16. Germline assignment: CDR1 SNHLY and CDR2 FYNNEI. The CDR3 is 15 amino acids. The CDR3 bases are TGTGCCAGCGGTTTAGTTAGAGGACAGGGAGGCGGCTACACCTTC. This encodes CASGLVRGQGGGYTF. Drawing the rest from reference TRBV2 and TRBJ1-2, the complete variable domain is EPEVTQTPSHQVTQMGQEVILRCVPISNHLYFYWYRQILGQKVEFLVSFYNNEISEKSEIFDDQFSVERPDGSNFTLKIRSTKLEDSAMYFCASGLVRGQGGGYTFGSGTRLTVV.

The V and J genes are TRBV5-6 and TRBJ2-3; 14 bases are shared with TRBD2. Unmatched junction bases numbered 11, after V lost 3 bases and J lost 5 bases. The CDR3 has 18 amino acids. CDR1 is SGHDT and CDR2 is YYEEEE in the germline V gene. The CDR3 loop reads CASSSRLAGGGSRDTQYF. In nucleotides, the CDR3 is TGTGCCAGCAGCTCGAGACTAGCGGGGGGGGGTTCGAGAGATACGCAGTATTTT. The whole variable domain, filled in from reference TRBV5-6 and TRBJ2-3, reads DAGVTQSPTHLIKTRGQQVTLRCSPKSGHDTVSWYQQALGQGPQFIFQYYEEEERQRGNFPDRFSGHQFPNYSSELNVNALLLGDSALYLCASSSRLAGGGSRDTQYFGPGTRLTVL.

The chain combines TRBV9 with TRBJ1-1, with D possibly TRBD1 on 5 matching bases. The CDR3 is 15 residues long. Looked up from germline, CDR1 is SGDLS and CDR2 is YYNGEE. V lost 0 bases and J lost 3, with 12 bases in between. This CDR3 reads CASSVVMGLHTEAFF. CDR3 coding DNA: TGTGCCAGCAGCGTAGTTATGGGGCTGCACACTGAAGCTTTCTTT.

In this sample, this clone turned up once. The rearrangement uses TRBV28 and TRBJ2-7, with unresolved D. The CDR3 is 13 amino acids. Trimming pared 3 bases from V and 2 bases from J, leaving 8 bases between. Germline V gene sequence: CDR1 MDHEN, CDR2 SYDVKM. Written as DNA, the CDR3 is TGTGCCAGCAGTTTGGCCAGGACCTACGAGCAGTACTTC. Translation gives CASSLARTYEQYF.

The chain combines TRBV5-5 with TRBJ1-4; weak D call: TRBD1 (5 bases). V lost 2 bases and J 8 bases, leaving 16 bases between the germline ends. Germline lookup yields CDR1 SGHKS and CDR2 YYEKEE (reference sequence). The CDR3 spans 15 residues. In DNA, the CDR3 is TGTGCCAGCAGCTTTGGGGGGGGACTGCGGGAAAAACTGTTTTTT. This translates into CASSFGGGLREKLFF.

The chain employs TRBV27 and TRBJ1-5, with 8 bases fitting TRBD1. V was clipped by 4 bases and J by 1 base; unmatched bases: 6. Per germline, CDR1 MNHEY and CDR2 SMNVEV (reference sequence). This CDR3 comprises 16 residues. CDR3 sequence: CASSSWTGRSNQPQHF. The CDR3 coding sequence is TGTGCCAGCAGTTCTTGGACAGGGAGAAGCAATCAGCCCCAGCATTTT.

This chain links TRBV20-1 with TRBJ1-2; tentatively, D is TRBD1 (6 bases). V lost 5 bases to trimming and J lost 8 bases, with 12 bases between them. The CDR3 spans 11 residues. CDR1 DFQATT and CDR2 SNEGSKA come from the germline V gene (reference sequence). The CDR3 reads CSAYRALGYTF. Here the CDR3 DNA reads TGCAGTGCTTACAGGGCCCTCGGCTACACCTTC.

The chain couples TRBV27 to TRBJ2-3, with D tentatively TRBD2 (6 bases). The CDR3 loop spans 17 amino acids. Per the germline V gene, CDR1 is MNHEY and CDR2 is SMNVEV (reference sequence). V shed 7 bases and J shed 0 bases, with 20 bases lying between them. In DNA form, the CDR3 reads TGTGCCAGCACCGTGGCGGGATTAGCACTTAGCACAGATACGCAGTATTTT. As protein: CASTVAGLALSTDTQYF.

In the case of this clone: The junction departs from germline at one end; a sequencing error may be responsible. The chain combines TRBV7-9 with TRBJ2-7; TRBD1 aligns across 9 bases. Per the germline V gene, CDR1 is SEHNR and CDR2 is FQNEAQ (reference sequence). This CDR3 is built from 13 residues. The CDR3 sequence is CSSSPDRGYEQYF. The CDR3 nucleotides are TGTTCCAGCAGCCCGGACAGGGGATACGAGCAGTACTTC.

This clone was counted a few times. The chain is built from TRBV7-9 and TRBJ2-1; 7 bases match TRBD2. V trimming: 1 base; J trimming: 7 bases; junction bases outside the gene matches: 7. The CDR3 length is 15 residues. From germline, CDR1 is SEHNR and CDR2 FQNEAQ (reference sequence). Here the CDR3 DNA reads TGTGCCAGCAGCTTAGTTAGCGGGTTGGGTAATGAGCAGTTCTTC. The encoded protein is CASSLVSGLGNEQFF.

This clone turned up a few times. The chain is built from TRBV7-2 and TRBJ2-3, with TRBD1 identical over 7 bases. Germline V CDR1 and CDR2: SGHTA, FQGNSA. CDR3 size: 15 residues. With 3 bases clipped from V and 0 bases from J, the junction kept 3 bases outside the gene matches. CDR3 nucleotides: TGTGCCAGCAGCTTTAGGGGACAGAGCACAGATACGCAGTATTTT. It specifies CASSFRGQSTDTQYF. The full variable domain, in which reference TRBV7-2 and TRBJ2-3 provide the parts outside the CDR3, is GAGVSQSPSNKVTEKGKDVELRCDPISGHTALYWYRQSLGQGLEFLIYFQGNSAPDKSGLPSDRFSAERTGGSVSTLTIQRTQQEDSAVYLCASSFRGQSTDTQYFGPGTRLTVL.

The J gene is TRBJ2-1, the V gene TRBV12-5; TRBD1 matches 8 bases. Germline CDR1 is LGHNT and CDR2 is FRNRAP. V was clipped by 1 base and J by 13 bases; unmatched bases: 3. CDR3 length equals 12 residues. The CDR3 is CASGLGDRGQFF. The CDR3 bases are TGTGCTAGTGGTTTGGGAGACAGGGGTCAGTTCTTC.

This chain connects TRBV7-8 to TRBJ1-5; 7 bases are a match to TRBD1. Germline V gene data show CDR1 as SGHVS and CDR2 as FQNEAQ. The CDR3 spans 17 residues. Unmatched junction bases numbered 12, after V lost 2 bases and J lost 5 bases. The CDR3: CASSLLQGDVIDQPQHF. CDR3 bases: TGTGCCAGCAGCTTATTGCAGGGGGATGTTATTGATCAGCCCCAGCATTTT. The full variable domain, rest sourced from reference TRBV7-8 and TRBJ1-5, is GAGVSQSPRYKVAKRGQDVALRCDPISGHVSLFWYQQALGQGPEFLTYFQNEAQLDKSGLPSDRFFAERPEGSVSTLKIQRTQQEDSAVYLCASSLLQGDVIDQPQHFGDGTRLSIL.

The J gene is TRBJ2-7, the V gene TRBV4-3; TRBD2 is a possible D gene (7 bases). Trimming pared 0 bases from V and 2 bases from J, leaving 11 bases between. Germline V CDR1 and CDR2: LGHNA, YSLEER. CDR3 length: 15 residues. The CDR3 is CASSQEEGGPYEQYF. Written as DNA, the CDR3 is TGCGCCAGCAGCCAAGAAGAGGGGGGGCCCTACGAGCAGTACTTC.

The chain combines TRBV18 with TRBJ2-3, with 9 bases aligning to TRBD2. J gave up 5 bases and V 6 bases, and 12 bases lay outside the gene matches. This CDR3 has 16 amino acids. CDR1 is KGHSH and CDR2 is LQKENI in the germline V gene. The CDR3 reads CASSSVTSGLRDTQYF. The CDR3 DNA is TGTGCCAGCTCCTCAGTCACTAGCGGGCTTCGAGATACGCAGTATTTT.